This T cell receptor beta chain was found in a study of T-cell reconstitution after alpha-beta-depleted transplantation in children. There are 15 residues in the CDR3. The J segment lost 10 bases and the V segment lost 0 bases, leaving 8 bases of the junction unmatched. The germline V gene encodes CDR1 KGHSH and CDR2 LQKENI. Unique molecular identifiers were used to barcode this TCRbeta library. MiXCR was run by TCRdb on the PCR reads, yielding one entry per CDR3 protein. Found here are roughly 200,000 distinct CDR3 sequences, roughly 15% of them singletons; the top ten hold roughly an eighth. The chain uses TRBV18 and TRBJ2-1; 8 bases are shared with TRBD2. The TCR originated in a human donor who donated a stem cell graft to a child with acute lymphoblastic leukemia. The sample in question was PBMCs from the stem cell graft donor, obtained from the stem cell graft. CDR3 loop: CASSPPTRRGAEQFF. Written as DNA, the CDR3 is TGTGCCAGCTCACCACCGACCCGGCGGGGGGCAGAGCAGTTCTTC.